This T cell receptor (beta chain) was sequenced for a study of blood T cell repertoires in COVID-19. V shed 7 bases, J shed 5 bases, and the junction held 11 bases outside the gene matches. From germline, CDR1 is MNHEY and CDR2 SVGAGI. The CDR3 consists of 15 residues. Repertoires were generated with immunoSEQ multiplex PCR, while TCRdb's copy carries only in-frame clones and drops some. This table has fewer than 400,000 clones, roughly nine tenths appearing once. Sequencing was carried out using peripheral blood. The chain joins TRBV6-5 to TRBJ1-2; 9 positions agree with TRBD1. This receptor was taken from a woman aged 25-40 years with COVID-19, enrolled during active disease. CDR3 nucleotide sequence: TGTGCCAGCAATCCCTATACCGGGACAGGGTATGGCTACACCTTC. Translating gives CASNPYTGTGYGYTF.